This T cell receptor (beta chain) was recorded in a study of cytomegalovirus exposure and HLA in healthy donors. Broader study findings: Productive status was seen about 90% or about 30% of the time for most TCR beta V segments in an earlier analysis. Among the most significant clusters, several appeared linked to common viral pathogens in a later analysis. Later work associated roughly 17,000 TCR beta sequences with HLA alleles at 0.05 false discovery rate. There were three CMV-associated chains whose specificity for CMV antigens was confirmed in vitro.

This CDR3 region has 17 residues. Looked up from germline, CDR1 is SGHNT and CDR2 is YYREEE (reference sequence). V was pared by 0 bases and J by 4 bases, with 7 bases of the junction left unmatched. The PCR made use of 60 Vbeta and 13 Jbeta primers. Data came from immunoSEQ multiplex PCR; TCRdb stores just in-frame clones and leaves some out. Of approximately 100,000 clones listed, 65% to 80% are singletons. Notes on this clone: Its specificity is not known.

This receptor was taken from a female donor in good health and CMV-seropositive. The chain has TRBV5-4 and TRBJ2-1, with TRBD1 matching over 10 bases. The sequencing input was PBMCs. The CDR3 reads CASSLGGTGVGYNEQFF. CDR3 nucleotide sequence: TGTGCCAGCAGCTTGGGGGGGACAGGGGTAGGGTACAATGAGCAGTTCTTC.